These 3 T cell receptor beta chains were sequenced from one sample in a study of beta chain features in type 1 diabetes. What was sequenced were expressed TCRB transcripts, since all of the isolated RNA had been reverse transcribed. Libraries were prepared by immunoSEQ multiplex PCR; TCRdb keeps only in-frame clonotypes and omits some of them. The sample holds about 330,000 clones; 8% to 13% are singletons and the top ten take about 0.015%. Sequences were obtained from naive CD4+ T cells from blood. The receptors here all came from a woman between 25 and 40 years old in good health.

The chain has TRBV7-2 and TRBJ1-5; D may be TRBD1 (6 bases). The CDR3 is made up of 14 amino acids. Germline CDR1 reads SGHTA; CDR2 reads FQGNSA. V was cut by 2 bases and J by 2 bases, with 7 bases left in between. The CDR3 region has the DNA TGTGCCAGCAGCTTATCAGGGGGCAATCAGCCCCAGCATTTT. This gives the protein CASSLSGGNQPQHF.

A few counts support this clone. This rearrangement joins TRBV25-1 to TRBJ2-5, with D possibly matching TRBD1 (5 bases). Trimming took off 2 bases at V and 4 bases at J, with 11 bases between the two ends. CDR1 and CDR2 from the germline V gene are MGHDK and SYGVNS. The CDR3 is 14 amino acids. The CDR3 region has the DNA TGTGCCAGCAGTGAACTCGCAGGGATAGAGACCCAGTACTTC. This sequence encodes CASSELAGIETQYF. The full variable domain, its missing parts supplied by reference TRBV25-1 and TRBJ2-5, is EADIYQTPRYLVIGTGKKITLECSQTMGHDKMYWYQQDPGMELHLIHYSYGVNSTEKGDLSSESTVSRIRTEHFPLTLESARPSHTSQYLCASSELAGIETQYFGPGTRLLVL.

The V and J genes are TRBV28 and TRBJ2-3; 8 bases agree with TRBD1. Germline V CDR1 and CDR2: MDHEN, SYDVKM. The V gene end was trimmed by 4 bases and the J gene end by 2 bases; junction bases not matched to a gene: 2. The CDR3 is 14 residues long. This CDR3 is CASSSGQDTDTQYF. Here the CDR3 DNA reads TGTGCCAGCAGTTCGGGACAGGACACAGATACGCAGTATTTT.